Presented here are 17 T cell receptor beta chains from one specimen sequenced in a study of T-cell memory formation after mild COVID-19. A single record per CDR3 protein comes from TCRdb applying MiXCR to the 5' RACE reads. The table includes a few hundred thousand distinct CDR3 sequences, roughly 15% detected once. Sequences were obtained from PBMCs or a T cell subset sorted from them (not recorded which). The receptor source for this set is a man aged 18 to 29 who had mild COVID-19 (a few samples of this study predate the infection). Cell type and time point are not known.

This rearrangement joins TRBV7-8 to TRBJ1-6; D gene unclear. The V gene lost 1 base and the J gene lost 6 bases, with 13 bases spanning the gap. The CDR3 extends over 16 amino acids. CDR1 is SGHVS, CDR2 FQNEAQ, per germline. The CDR3 loop reads CASSLEYPQINSPLHF. CDR3 bases: TGTGCCAGCAGCTTAGAGTACCCGCAGATTAATTCACCCCTCCACTTT.

This clonotype appeared a few times. The chain has TRBV20-1 and TRBJ2-1, with 8 bases fitting TRBD2. The CDR3 totals 15 residues. The germline CDR1 and CDR2 sequences are DFQATT and SNEGSKA (reference sequence). V gave up 6 bases and J gave up 2 bases; unmatched junction bases: 9. The CDR3 DNA sequence: TGCAGTGCCCGCCGGGGGGGAAAGGCCTACAATGAGCAGTTCTTC. This translates into CSARRGGKAYNEQFF.

This clonotype was observed at least ten times. This rearrangement joins TRBV12-3 or TRBV12-4 to TRBJ2-7; D unresolved. V lost 3 bases and J lost 5, with 5 bases in between. The CDR3 extends over 11 amino acids. CDR3 DNA sequence: TGTGCCAGCAGTTTCCGCCACGAGCAGTACTTC. Its protein product is CASSFRHEQYF.

There are a few counts of this clonotype. The chain joins TRBV6-6 to TRBJ2-7; TRBD1 matches 7 bases. V was clipped by 5 bases and J by 4 bases; unmatched bases: 11. The CDR3 sequence is 15 residues long. Germline CDR1 is MNHNY and CDR2 is SVGAGI (reference sequence). CDR3 sequence (DNA): TGTGCCAGCAGTCCCGACAGGGCGAGAAGATACGAGCAGTACGTC. It is translated as CASSPDRARRYEQYV.

This clonotype was counted at least ten times. The V and J genes are TRBV7-2 and TRBJ2-5; weak D call: TRBD2 (6 bases). The CDR3 is 13 amino acids. CDR1 and CDR2 (germline): SGHTA, FQGNSA. V was clipped by 6 bases and J by 5 bases, with 13 bases between them. CDR3 DNA: TGTGCCAGCAGGGCGGGAAATTGGGAGACCCAGTACTTC. Amino acid sequence: CASRAGNWETQYF.

For this clonotype: Relative to the germline gene, one junction end is altered; a read error may explain this. The CDR3 DNA follows: TGTGCCAGCAGCGAGTCCCCAGTAGCGGGGAACCCCGGGGAGCTGTTTTTT. Protein sequence: CASSESPVAGNPGELFF. The chain uses TRBV9 and TRBJ2-2; TRBD2 matches at 8 bases. Looked up from germline, CDR1 is SGDLS and CDR2 is YYNGEE. The CDR3 contains 17 residues. The variable domain in full, with the rest retrieved from reference TRBV9 and TRBJ2-2, is DSGVTQTPKHLITATGQRVTLRCSPRSGDLSVYWYQQSLDQGLQFLIQYYNGEERAKGNILERFSAQQFPDLHSELNLSSLELGDSALYFCASSESPVAGNPGELFFGEGSRLTVL.

This clonotype was detected only a few times. CDR3 in DNA: TGTGCCAGCAGCCCCCCGCTGGGGGGCCACTACGAGCAGTACTTC. Translated: CASSPPLGGHYEQYF. The V and J genes are TRBV7-9 and TRBJ2-7; D possibly matches TRBD1 or TRBD2 (6 bases each). V was clipped by 5 bases and J by 3 bases, with 17 bases between them. CDR3 length: 15 residues. From germline, CDR1 is SEHNR and CDR2 FQNEAQ (reference sequence).

The rearrangement links TRBV20-1 to TRBJ1-1; TRBD1 matches 9 bases. Trimming at V came to 5 bases and at J to 0 bases, leaving 1 base not matched to a gene. Per the germline V gene, CDR1 is DFQATT and CDR2 is SNEGSKA (reference sequence). The CDR3 is made up of 13 amino acids. DNA for the CDR3: TGCAGTGCTGGACAGGGGATGAACACTGAAGCTTTCTTT. It codes for CSAGQGMNTEAFF.

This clonotype was picked up one time. The chain couples TRBV24-1 to TRBJ2-1; D might be TRBD1 or TRBD2, each matching 5 bases. Germline assignment: CDR1 KGHDR and CDR2 SFDVKD. The CDR3 has 14 amino acids. V was clipped by 7 bases and J by 9 bases, with 18 bases between them. The CDR3 DNA reads as TGTGCCACCAGGGGGGAGTTACCGTCGCGTGAGCAGTTCTTC. Its translation is CATRGELPSREQFF.

V is TRBV7-2 and J is TRBJ1-5, with 9 bases lining up with TRBD1. From germline, CDR1 is SGHTA and CDR2 FQGNSA. The CDR3 spans 15 residues. V shed 5 bases, J shed 5 bases, and the junction held 7 bases outside the gene matches. In DNA, the CDR3 is TGTGCCAGCAGCCTGACAGGGGGATCATATCAGCCCCAGCATTTT. Translated, it gives CASSLTGGSYQPQHF.

The rearrangement uses TRBV24-1 and TRBJ1-6, with TRBD1 matching over 8 bases. CDR1 and CDR2 from the germline V gene are KGHDR and SFDVKD. Germline trimming cut 1 base from V and 5 bases from J; bases unmatched to any gene: 6. The CDR3 loop spans 17 amino acids. DNA of the CDR3: TGTGCCACCAGTGATTTCGGCAGGGGGCCTGATAATTCACCCCTCCACTTT. Protein sequence: CATSDFGRGPDNSPLHF.

This clonotype turned up a few times. The V and J genes are TRBV20-1 and TRBJ2-1, with TRBD2 as a possible D gene (5 bases). Per the germline V gene, CDR1 is DFQATT and CDR2 is SNEGSKA (reference sequence). CDR3 length: 11 residues. The CDR3 bases are TGCAGCCCCCGGGAATCCGATGAGCAGTTCTTC. Translation: CSPRESDEQFF.

With respect to this clonotype: At one end, the junction sequence differs from germline, possibly due to a read error. J is TRBJ1-1 and V is TRBV7-2; D ambiguous. CDR1 and CDR2 from the germline V gene are SGHTA and FQGNSA. The CDR3 contains 12 residues. As DNA, the CDR3 is TGTGCCAGCAGCCCCTCCAACATTGAAGCTTTCTTT. It encodes CASSPSNIEAFF.

The CDR3 nucleotides read TGTGCCAGCAGTGATAAGGGATACTACGAGCAGTACGTC. This encodes CASSDKGYYEQYV. The rearrangement uses TRBV2 and TRBJ2-7; D is ambiguous. The CDR3 consists of 13 residues. CDR1 and CDR2 (germline): SNHLY, FYNNEI. V gave up 3 bases and J gave up 3 bases, with 9 bases separating them.

The chain employs TRBV4-1 and TRBJ1-4, with D perhaps matching TRBD1 (5 bases). The CDR3 spans 14 residues. Germline V gene sequence: CDR1 MGHRA, CDR2 YSYEKL. Deletions cut 4 bases from V and 7 bases from J, with 13 bases between. The CDR3 DNA is TGCGCCAGCAGCCCCGCCAGCGGGGGTGAAAAACTGTTTTTT. Encoded protein: CASSPASGGEKLFF.

The chain employs TRBV12-3 or TRBV12-4 and TRBJ2-1, with TRBD2 matching over 10 bases. Losses at the gene ends were 6 bases for V and 6 bases for J; bases not matched to a gene: 5. The CDR3 runs to 14 residues. CDR3 sequence reads: CASSLKRGGNEQFF. In DNA, the CDR3 is TGTGCCAGCAGCCTTAAGCGGGGGGGCAATGAGCAGTTCTTC.

In this sample, this clonotype turned up many times. The chain combines TRBV4-3 with TRBJ1-4; 7 nucleotides line up with TRBD1. Germline loops: CDR1 LGHNA, CDR2 YSLEER. The CDR3 runs to 16 residues. V shed 0 bases and J 7 bases; nucleotides not matched to a gene: 8. The CDR3 loop is CASSQDQKGASEKLFF. CDR3 DNA sequence: TGCGCCAGCAGCCAAGATCAAAAGGGGGCGAGTGAAAAACTGTTTTTT.